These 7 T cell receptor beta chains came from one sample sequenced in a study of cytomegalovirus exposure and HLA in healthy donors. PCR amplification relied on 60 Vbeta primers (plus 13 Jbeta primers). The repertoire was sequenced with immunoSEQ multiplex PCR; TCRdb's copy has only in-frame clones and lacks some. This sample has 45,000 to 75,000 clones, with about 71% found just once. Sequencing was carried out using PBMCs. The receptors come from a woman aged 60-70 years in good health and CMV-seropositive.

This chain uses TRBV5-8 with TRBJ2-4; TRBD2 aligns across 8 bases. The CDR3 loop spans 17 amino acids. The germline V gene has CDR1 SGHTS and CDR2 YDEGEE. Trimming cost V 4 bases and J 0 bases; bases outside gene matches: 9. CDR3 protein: CASSPLERGLAKNIQYF. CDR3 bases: TGTGCCAGCAGCCCCTTAGAGCGGGGGCTAGCCAAAAACATTCAGTACTTC.

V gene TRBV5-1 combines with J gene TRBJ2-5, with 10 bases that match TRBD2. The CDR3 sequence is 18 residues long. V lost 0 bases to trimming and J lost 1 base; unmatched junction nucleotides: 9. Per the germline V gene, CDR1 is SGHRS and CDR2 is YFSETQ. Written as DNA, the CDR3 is TGCGCCAGCAGCTTGGTATTCACTCTAGCGGGGGTCCAAGAGACCCAGTACTTC. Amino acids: CASSLVFTLAGVQETQYF.

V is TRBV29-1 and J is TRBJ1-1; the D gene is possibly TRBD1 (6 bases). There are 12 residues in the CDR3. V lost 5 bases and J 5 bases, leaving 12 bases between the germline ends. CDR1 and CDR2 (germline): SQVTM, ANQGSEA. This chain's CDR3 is CSVTTGITEAFF. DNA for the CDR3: TGCAGCGTTACCACAGGGATTACTGAAGCTTTCTTT.

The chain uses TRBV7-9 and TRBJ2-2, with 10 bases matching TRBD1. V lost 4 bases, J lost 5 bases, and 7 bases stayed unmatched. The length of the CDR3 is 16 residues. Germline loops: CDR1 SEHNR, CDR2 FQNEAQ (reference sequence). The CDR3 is CASSSRQGAVTGELFF. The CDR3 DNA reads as TGTGCCAGCAGCTCCAGACAGGGGGCTGTAACCGGGGAGCTGTTTTTT.

The CDR3 DNA is TGTGCCACCAGCAGAGGCGGCCCTGGGTCGGAGACCCAGTACTTC. Amino acids: CATSRGGPGSETQYF. The V call is TRBV15, the J call TRBJ2-5; no definite D call. Germline V gives CDR1 LNHNV, CDR2 YYDKDF (reference sequence). Trimming removed 1 base at V and 5 bases at J, with 14 bases between. This CDR3 is 15 amino acids long.

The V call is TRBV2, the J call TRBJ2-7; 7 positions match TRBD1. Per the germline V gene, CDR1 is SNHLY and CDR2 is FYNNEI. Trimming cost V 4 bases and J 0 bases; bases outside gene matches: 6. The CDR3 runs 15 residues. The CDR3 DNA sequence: TGTGCCAGCAGTGCGGGACAGCGGCACTCCTACGAGCAGTACTTC. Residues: CASSAGQRHSYEQYF.

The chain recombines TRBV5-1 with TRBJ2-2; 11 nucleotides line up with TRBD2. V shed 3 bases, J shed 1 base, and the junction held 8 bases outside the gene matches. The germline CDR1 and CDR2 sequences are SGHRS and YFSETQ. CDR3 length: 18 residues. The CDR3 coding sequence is TGCGCCAGCAGCTCAGGGATACTAGCGGGGGTGAACACCGGGGAGCTGTTTTTT. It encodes CASSSGILAGVNTGELFF.